This T cell receptor (beta chain) was sequenced in a study of T cells in tuberculosis. Thawed, overnight-rested PBMC were stained with GMM-loaded CD1B tetramer, viability dye and anti-CD3, then sorted. The CD1B tetramers carried C32 glucose monomycolate purified from Rhodococcus equi. Germline V gives CDR1 SEHNR, CDR2 FQNEAQ (reference sequence). V was clipped by 5 bases and J by 3 bases, with 16 bases between them. The CDR3 sequence is 16 residues long. Method: immunoSEQ multiplex PCR; TCRdb's copy keeps in-frame clones and lacks some. The data contain approximately 88,000 clones, approximately 91% of them singletons.

The TCR was taken from an adult woman with latent tuberculosis. The sample comprised CD1b-GMM tetramer-negative cells sorted from PBMCs. J is TRBJ1-4 and V is TRBV7-9, with D maybe TRBD1 (6 bases). The CDR3 DNA follows: TGTGCCAGCAGCCACAGGGCCCAGGGATCTAATGAAAAACTGTTTTTT. Translated, it gives CASSHRAQGSNEKLFF.